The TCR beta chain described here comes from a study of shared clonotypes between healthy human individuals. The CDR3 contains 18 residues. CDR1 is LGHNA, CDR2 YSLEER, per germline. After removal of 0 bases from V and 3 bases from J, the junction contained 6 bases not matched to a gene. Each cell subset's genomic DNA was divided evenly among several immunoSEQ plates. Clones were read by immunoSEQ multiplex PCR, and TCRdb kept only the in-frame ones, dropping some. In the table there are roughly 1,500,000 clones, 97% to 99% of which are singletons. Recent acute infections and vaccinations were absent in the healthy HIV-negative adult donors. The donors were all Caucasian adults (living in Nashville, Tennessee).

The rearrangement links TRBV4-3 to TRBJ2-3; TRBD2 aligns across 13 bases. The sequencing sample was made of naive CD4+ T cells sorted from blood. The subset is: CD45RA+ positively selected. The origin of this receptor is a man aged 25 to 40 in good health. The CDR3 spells CASSQDVGLAGRTDTQYF. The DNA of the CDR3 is TGCGCCAGCAGCCAAGATGTGGGACTAGCGGGGAGAACAGATACGCAGTATTTT.